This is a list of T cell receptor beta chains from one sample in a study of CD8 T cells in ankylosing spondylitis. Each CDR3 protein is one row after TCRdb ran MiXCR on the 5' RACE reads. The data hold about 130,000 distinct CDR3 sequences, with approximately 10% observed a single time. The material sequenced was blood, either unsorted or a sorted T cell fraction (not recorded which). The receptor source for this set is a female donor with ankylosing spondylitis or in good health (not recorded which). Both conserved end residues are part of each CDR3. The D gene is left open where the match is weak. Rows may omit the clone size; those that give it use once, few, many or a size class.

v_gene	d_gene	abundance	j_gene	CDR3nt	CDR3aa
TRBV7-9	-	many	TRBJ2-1	TGTGCCAGCAGCTTATCAGTAACAAGACACAATGAGCAGTTCTTC	CASSLSVTRHNEQFF
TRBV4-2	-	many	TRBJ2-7	TGTGCCAGCAGCCAATCCGGGACCTCCTACGAGCAGTACTTC	CASSQSGTSYEQYF
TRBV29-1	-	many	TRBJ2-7	TGCAGCGTTGACGGCGGATTCTCCTACGAGCAGTACTTC	CSVDGGFSYEQYF
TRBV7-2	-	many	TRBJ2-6	TGTGCCAGCAGCCCATCTAGTGGGGCCAACGTCCTGACTTTC	CASSPSSGANVLTF
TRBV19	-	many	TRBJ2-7	TGTGCCAGTAGTATAGATCGGGGTACCTACGAGCAGTACTTC	CASSIDRGTYEQYF
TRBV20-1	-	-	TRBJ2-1	TGCAGTGCTAGAGGCCCACTGGCGATCTCCTACAATGAGCAGTTCTTC	CSARGPLAISYNEQFF
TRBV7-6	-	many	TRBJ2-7	TGTGCCAGCAGCACCGCAGGGTACGAGCAGTACTTC	CASSTAGYEQYF
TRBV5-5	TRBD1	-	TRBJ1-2	TGTGCCAGCAGCATCGACCCCGGGACAGGGGACTATGGCTACACCTTC	CASSIDPGTGDYGYTF
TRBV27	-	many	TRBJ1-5	TGTGCCAGCCACCCAGGGCCCCAGGGCCTGACTCAGCCCCAGCATTTT	CASHPGPQGLTQPQHF
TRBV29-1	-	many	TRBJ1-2	TGCAGCGTTGAAGATTGGGGAGCGAGGAGTGGCTACACCTTC	CSVEDWGARSGYTF
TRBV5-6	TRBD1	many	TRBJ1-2	TGTGCCAGCAGCCCGCTTCTGGGGACAGGGGATGGCTACACCTTC	CASSPLLGTGDGYTF
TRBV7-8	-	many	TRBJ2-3	TGTGCCAGCAGCTTACCCTGGGCCACGTCTAGCACAGATACGCAGTATTTT	CASSLPWATSSTDTQYF
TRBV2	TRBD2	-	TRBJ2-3	TGTGCCAGCAGTGAACCCGAGCGGGAGACGAGCACAGATACGCAGTATTTT	CASSEPERETSTDTQYF
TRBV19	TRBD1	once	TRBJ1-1	TGTGCCAGTAGTCGGGACAGTTGGAACACTGAAGCTTTCTTT	CASSRDSWNTEAFF
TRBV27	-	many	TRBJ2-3	TGTGCCAGCAGTTTATCGAGGGCCAACACAGATACGCAGTATTTT	CASSLSRANTDTQYF
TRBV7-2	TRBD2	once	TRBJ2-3	TGTGCCAGCAGCTCGAGTAGCGGGAGAGGAGGAGATACGCAGTATTTT	CASSSSSGRGGDTQYF
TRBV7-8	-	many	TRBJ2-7	TGTGCCAGCAGCTCTGCAAGCGAGCAGTACTTC	CASSSASEQYF
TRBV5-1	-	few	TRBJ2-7	TGCGCCAGCAGCCCGAAAGACTATGACTACGACGAGCAGTACTTC	CASSPKDYDYDEQYF
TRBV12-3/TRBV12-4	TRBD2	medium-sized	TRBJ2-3	TGTGCCAGCAGTTTAAGACTAGCGGGAGGGAATACGCAGTATTTT	CASSLRLAGGNTQYF
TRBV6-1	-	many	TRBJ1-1	TGTGCCGCCACCACCACGCTAGGGGGCACTGAAGCTTTCTTT	CAATTTLGGTEAFF
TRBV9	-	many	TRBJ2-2	TGTGCCAGCAGCTCCCCCCCGGGGACCTATGACACCGGGGAGCTGTTTTTT	CASSSPPGTYDTGELFF
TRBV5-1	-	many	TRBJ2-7	TGCGCCAGCAGCGTTGGTTACGAGCAGTACTTC	CASSVGYEQYF
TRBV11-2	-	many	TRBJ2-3	TGTGCCAGCAGCTTAGATAATTTTGCAGCAGATACGCAGTATTTT	CASSLDNFAADTQYF
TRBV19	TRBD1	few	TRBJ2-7	TGTGCCAGTACCCCCGGGACAGGGATATCCTACGAGCAGTACTTC	CASTPGTGISYEQYF
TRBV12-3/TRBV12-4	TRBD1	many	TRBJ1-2	TGTGCCAGCAGTTCATTACCGGGGACAGGGGGCGACTTCGTAAGCGGCTACACCTTC	CASSSLPGTGGDFVSGYTF
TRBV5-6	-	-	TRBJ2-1	TGTGCCAGCAGCTTGGGGCAGGGTGGGAACAATGAGCAGTTCTTC	CASSLGQGGNNEQFF
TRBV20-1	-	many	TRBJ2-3	TGCAGTGCTAGAGTTGGGTGGGGGGACTTCACAGATACGCAGTATTTT	CSARVGWGDFTDTQYF
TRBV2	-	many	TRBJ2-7	TGTGCCAGCAGTGTACTTCTCGGCTACGAGCAGTACTTC	CASSVLLGYEQYF
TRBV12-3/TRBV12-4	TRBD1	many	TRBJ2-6	TGTGCCAGCGCCCAGACAGGGGCTGGGGCCAACGTCCTGACTTTC	CASAQTGAGANVLTF
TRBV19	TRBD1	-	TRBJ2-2	TGTGCCAGTGGTACCTCCGACAGGGCCACCGGGGAGCTGTTTTTT	CASGTSDRATGELFF
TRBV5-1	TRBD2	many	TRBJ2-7	TGCGCCAGCAGCTTGACCGGGGGGGCCGGATACGAGCAGTACTTC	CASSLTGGAGYEQYF
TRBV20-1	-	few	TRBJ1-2	TGCAGTGCTAGAGAGGGGGACGCTAACTATGGCTACACCTTC	CSAREGDANYGYTF
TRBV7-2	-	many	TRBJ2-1	TGTGCCAGCAGCTTAGTGCTGGGGAATGAGCAGTTCTTC	CASSLVLGNEQFF
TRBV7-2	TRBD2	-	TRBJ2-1	TGTGCCAGCAGGTGGAAGCGGGAGGGATCCTACAATGAGCAGTTCTTC	CASRWKREGSYNEQFF
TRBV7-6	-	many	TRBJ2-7	TGTGCCAGCAGCTTAATTCTGGGGGTGGGGGGTGGCGAGCAGTACTTC	CASSLILGVGGGEQYF
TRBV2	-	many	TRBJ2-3	TGTGCCAGCAGTGCCTGGCCGGGGGGCTCAGATACGCAGTATTTT	CASSAWPGGSDTQYF
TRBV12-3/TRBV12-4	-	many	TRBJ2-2	TGTGCCAGCAGTTTAACAGGGTACCCCGGGGAGCTGTTTTTT	CASSLTGYPGELFF
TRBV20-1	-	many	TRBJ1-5	TGCAGTGCTCTCAAAGGCGGGGGCGGCAATCAGCCCCAGCATTTT	CSALKGGGGNQPQHF
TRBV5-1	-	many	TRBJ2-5	TGCGCCAGCAGCTTGGTAGTCGGAAACCAAGAGACCCAGTACTTC	CASSLVVGNQETQYF
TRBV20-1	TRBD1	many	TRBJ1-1	TGCAGTGCCCGACAGGGGTTGAACACTGAAGCTTTCTTT	CSARQGLNTEAFF
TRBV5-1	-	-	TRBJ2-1	TGCGCCAGCAGCTTGGTCGTGGGACCTTACTACAATGAGCAGTTCTTC	CASSLVVGPYYNEQFF
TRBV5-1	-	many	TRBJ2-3	TGCGCCAGCAGCTTGCCAGATACGCAGTATTTT	CASSLPDTQYF
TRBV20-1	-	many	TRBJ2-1	TGCAGTCTCCCTGGTGTAAGGGATGGTTTGTATGAGCAGTTCTTC	CSLPGVRDGLYEQFF
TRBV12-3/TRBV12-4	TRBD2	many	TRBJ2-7	TGTGCCAGCAGTGCCGTAGTAGCGGGAGACGAGCAGTACTTC	CASSAVVAGDEQYF
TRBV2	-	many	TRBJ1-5	TGTGCCAGCAAACAGGGCTTTAGTGCCAATCAGCCCCAGCATTTT	CASKQGFSANQPQHF
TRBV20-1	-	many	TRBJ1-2	TGCAGTGCTAGCCCAGCACATGTTGTTCAGGGCTACACCTTC	CSASPAHVVQGYTF
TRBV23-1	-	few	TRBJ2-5	TGCGCCAGCAGTCAATCGTCAGACAGCAGACGAGAGACCCAGTACTTC	CASSQSSDSRRETQYF
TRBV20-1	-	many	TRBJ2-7	TGCAGTGCTAGACCCCAAATCGAGCAGTACTTC	CSARPQIEQYF
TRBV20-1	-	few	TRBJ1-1	TGCAGTGCTAGAGCTACATCTGGTGAAGCTTTCTTT	CSARATSGEAFF
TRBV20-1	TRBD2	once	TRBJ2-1	TGCAGTGCTAGAGGACTAGCGCGCTCCTACAATGAGCAGTTCTTC	CSARGLARSYNEQFF
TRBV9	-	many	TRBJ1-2	TGTGCCAGCAGATCTACAGGGATTAGCTATGGCTACACCTTC	CASRSTGISYGYTF
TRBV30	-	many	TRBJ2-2	TGTGCCTGGAGTGGAGGACACCGAGGTCCCGGGGAGCTGTTTTTT	CAWSGGHRGPGELFF
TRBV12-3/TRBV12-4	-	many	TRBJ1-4	TGTGCCAGCAGCGGGCCCGGGGGAAAACTGTTTTTT	CASSGPGGKLFF
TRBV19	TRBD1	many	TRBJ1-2	TGTGCCAGTACCCTCCCCAGGGGGCTCTATGGCTACACCTTC	CASTLPRGLYGYTF
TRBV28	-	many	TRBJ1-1	TGTGCCAGCAATCAGGACACGATAAGGAAAGCTTTCTTT	CASNQDTIRKAFF
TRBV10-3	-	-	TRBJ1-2	TGTGCCATCAGTGAGTCGACAGGCCCAGGCTACACCTTC	CAISESTGPGYTF
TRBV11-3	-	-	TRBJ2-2	TGTGCCAGCAGCGCCAGGGTTATGGGCGGGGAGCTGTTTTTT	CASSARVMGGELFF